One and the same sample provided the 11 T cell receptor beta chains below, sequenced in a study of beta chain features in type 1 diabetes. The study reverse transcribed the entire isolated RNA, so it sequenced expressed TCRB transcripts. TCRdb's copy holds only in-frame clones and misses some; the assay was immunoSEQ multiplex PCR. Of around 150,000 clones listed, 63% are singletons. Their antigens remain unidentified. Study outcomes and limitations: The study found moderately but significantly shorter TCRB CDR3s in all four CD4+ subsets of Type 1 diabetes patients.

The sequenced sample consisted of naive CD4+ T cells from blood. These receptor sequences come from a man aged 25-45 years with type 1 diabetes.

V is TRBV5-1 and J is TRBJ1-1; a possible D gene is TRBD1 (5 bases). V dropped 4 bases and J dropped 1 base, with 11 bases sitting between them. The CDR3 extends over 14 amino acids. The V gene's germline CDR1 is SGHRS and CDR2 YFSETQ. The CDR3: CASSAVGGNTEAFF. The CDR3 DNA follows: TGCGCCAGCAGCGCCGTCGGGGGGAACACTGAAGCTTTCTTT.

This clone was detected only a few times. This chain links TRBV5-1 with TRBJ2-3, with 12 nucleotides matching TRBD2. V shed 4 bases, J shed 0 bases, and the junction held 3 bases outside the gene matches. The CDR3 is 16 residues long. Germline V gene data show CDR1 as SGHRS and CDR2 as YFSETQ. The CDR3 here is CASSTGLAGSTDTQYF. The CDR3 DNA is TGCGCCAGCAGCACCGGACTAGCGGGAAGCACAGATACGCAGTATTTT.

This clone was detected a few times. The DNA for the CDR3 is TGTGCCAGCAGCTTGGTCCAGGGTCAGGACGAGCAGTACTTC. Amino acid sequence: CASSLVQGQDEQYF. The chain recombines TRBV7-9 with TRBJ2-7; D perhaps matches TRBD1 (5 bases). The CDR3 is 14 residues long. Germline V gene data show CDR1 as SEHNR and CDR2 as FQNEAQ (reference sequence). The germline V and J ends were trimmed by 3 bases and 5 bases, with 14 bases remaining between them.

A few counts support this clone. Different DNA sequences within this sample yield the same CDR3. The chain carries TRBV29-1 and TRBJ2-5; D unresolved. Germline CDR1 and CDR2: SQVTM and ANQGSEA. The CDR3 is 12 residues long. V dropped 3 bases and J dropped 4 bases, with 9 bases sitting between them. CDR3 in DNA: TGCAGCGTTGAGAGGACCGGAGAGACCCAGTACTTC. Amino acids: CSVERTGETQYF.

For the CDR3, the DNA is TGTGCCATCAGTGAGTCAACAGGTGGAAACACCATATATTTT. Its protein is CAISESTGGNTIYF. The V call is TRBV10-3, the J call TRBJ1-3; perhaps TRBD1 as D (5 bases). With 0 bases removed from V and 3 bases from J, the gap between germline ends came to 6 bases. The CDR3 consists of 14 residues. In germline, CDR1 is ENHRY, CDR2 SYGVKD.

The gene calls are TRBV29-1 and TRBJ2-2; TRBD1 matches at 7 bases. V lost 4 bases, J lost 5 bases, and 4 bases stayed unmatched. Germline CDR1 is SQVTM and CDR2 is ANQGSEA. CDR3 size: 13 residues. The chain's CDR3 is CSVVGDSTGELFF. CDR3 coding DNA: TGCAGCGTTGTAGGGGACAGTACCGGGGAGCTGTTTTTT.

The chain recombines TRBV4-3 with TRBJ1-3; D may be TRBD1 (5 bases). Germline-derived CDR1 and CDR2 are LGHNA and YSLEER. The CDR3 has 17 amino acids. V was clipped by 0 bases and J by 0 bases, with 12 bases between them. CDR3 amino acids: CASSQDRGLDSGNTIYF. CDR3 nucleotides: TGCGCCAGCAGCCAAGATAGGGGACTTGACTCTGGAAACACCATATATTTT.

The genes are TRBV4-3 and TRBJ2-6; D gene uncertain. There are 17 residues in the CDR3. CDR1 LGHNA and CDR2 YSLEER come from the germline V gene. V gave up 0 bases and J gave up 0 bases, with 9 bases separating them. Here the CDR3 reads CASSQDLVSSGANVLTF. CDR3 nucleotide sequence: TGCGCCAGCAGCCAAGATCTAGTAAGCTCTGGGGCCAACGTCCTGACTTTC.

J is TRBJ2-5 and V is TRBV2; the match to TRBD1 covers 7 bases. Unmatched junction bases numbered 8, after V lost 4 bases and J lost 0 bases. Germline V gene lookup returns CDR1 SNHLY and CDR2 FYNNEI. The CDR3 covers 16 residues. CDR3 residues: CASSGRGTAYQETQYF. CDR3 DNA: TGTGCCAGCAGTGGTCGAGGGACAGCGTACCAAGAGACCCAGTACTTC.

The rearrangement uses TRBV11-2 and TRBJ2-3; no firm D call. The CDR3 has 14 residues. V was pared by 5 bases and J by 2 bases, with 11 bases between. Germline-derived CDR1 and CDR2 are SGHAT and FQNNGV. Here the CDR3 reads CASSPIGSTDTQYF. The DNA for the CDR3 is TGTGCCAGCAGCCCTATAGGCTCCACAGATACGCAGTATTTT.

This clone has only a few counts. The rearrangement links TRBV30 to TRBJ2-7; no firm D call. The CDR3 has 14 residues. Deletions cut 2 bases from V and 1 base from J, with 12 bases between. Germline values: CDR1 GTSNPN, CDR2 SVGIG (reference sequence). Written as DNA, the CDR3 is TGTGCCTGGAGTCCAACGACAATATCCTACGAGCAGTACTTC. It translates to CAWSPTTISYEQYF.